A single sample gave rise to the 8 T cell receptor beta chains below, sequenced in a study of early T cells in non-severe SARS-CoV-2 infection. Using its own MiXCR run on the 5' RACE reads, TCRdb lists one record per CDR3 protein. The sample lists more than 20,000 distinct CDR3 sequences, 4% occurring once. Sequenced: whole blood. The receptors originated from an adult who was a healthcare worker with PCR-confirmed SARS-CoV-2 infection or an uninfected control (not recorded which).

V gene TRBV29-1 combines with J gene TRBJ2-1, with 9 bases fitting TRBD1. This CDR3 region has 14 residues. Germline-derived CDR1 and CDR2 are SQVTM and ANQGSEA. V lost 6 bases, J lost 0 bases, and 3 bases stayed unmatched. CDR3 coding DNA: TGCAGCGTACTGGACAGGGGCTCCTACAATGAGCAGTTCTTC. Amino acid sequence: CSVLDRGSYNEQFF.

This clonotype was counted only a few times. The chain uses TRBV4-3 and TRBJ1-1; unclear D gene. V gave up 4 bases and J gave up 0 bases, with 6 bases separating them. The CDR3 runs to 13 residues. Germline V gene data show CDR1 as LGHNA and CDR2 as YSLEER. The CDR3, as DNA: TGCGCCAGCAGCCGGGCAGTGAACACTGAAGCTTTCTTT. Amino acids: CASSRAVNTEAFF.

This chain joins TRBV30 and TRBJ1-1; maybe TRBD1 (5 bases). V lost 5 bases, J lost 5 bases, and 12 bases lay in between. The germline gives CDR1 GTSNPN, CDR2 SVGIG (reference sequence). This CDR3 is built from 12 residues. The chain's CDR3 is CAWGDGGTEAFF. The CDR3 nucleotides read TGTGCCTGGGGGGACGGCGGGACTGAAGCTTTCTTT. Variable domain in full (rest from reference TRBV30 and TRBJ1-1): SQTIHQWPATLVQPVGSPLSLECTVEGTSNPNLYWYRQAAGRGLQLLFYSVGIGQISSEVPQNLSASRPQDRQFILSSKKLLLSDSGFYLCAWGDGGTEAFFGQGTRLTVV.

In this sample, this clonotype turned up a few times. This chain links TRBV2 with TRBJ2-1; the match to TRBD1 covers 11 bases. The V segment lost 6 bases and the J segment 8 bases; nucleotides outside the gene matches: 12. Germline values: CDR1 SNHLY, CDR2 FYNNEI. CDR3 length: 16 residues. The CDR3 here is CASSGSLGQGVYEQFF. The CDR3 DNA reads as TGTGCCAGCAGCGGATCCCTGGGACAGGGGGTCTATGAGCAGTTCTTC.

This clonotype occurred a few times. The chain links TRBV5-6 to TRBJ2-7; D ambiguous. V lost 3 bases, J lost 3 bases, and 10 bases lay in between. The CDR3 totals 13 residues. The V gene's germline CDR1 is SGHDT and CDR2 YYEEEE. CDR3 in amino acids: CASSSSVRYEQYF. CDR3 DNA sequence: TGTGCCAGCAGCTCGAGTGTTCGCTACGAGCAGTACTTC.

This CDR3 is CASSPGRTRTEQYF. CDR3 DNA sequence: TGTGCCAGCTCACCAGGGCGGACTAGAACCGAGCAGTACTTC. The chain uses TRBV18 and TRBJ2-7; 7 nucleotides match TRBD2. The germline V gene has CDR1 KGHSH and CDR2 LQKENI. This CDR3 contains 14 residues. V lost 2 bases, J lost 6 bases, and 7 bases stayed unmatched.

The table lists this clonotype with many counts. This chain connects TRBV7-8 to TRBJ2-1; D uncertain. The CDR3 consists of 15 residues. Germline V lookup: CDR1 SGHVS, CDR2 FQNEAQ. Trimming stripped 1 base from V and 0 bases from J, with 7 bases between. CDR3 sequence reads: CASSLDRDSYNEQFF. The CDR3 DNA reads as TGTGCCAGCAGCTTAGATAGGGACTCCTACAATGAGCAGTTCTTC. Complete variable domain (other parts from reference TRBV7-8 and TRBJ2-1): GAGVSQSPRYKVAKRGQDVALRCDPISGHVSLFWYQQALGQGPEFLTYFQNEAQLDKSGLPSDRFFAERPEGSVSTLKIQRTQQEDSAVYLCASSLDRDSYNEQFFGPGTRLTVL.

This clonotype came up many times. This sequence joins TRBV5-4 and TRBJ1-6; D is unclear. This CDR3 spans 12 amino acids. Trimming took 0 bases from V and 15 from J, leaving 10 bases between them. Germline loops: CDR1 SGHNT, CDR2 YYREEE (reference sequence). The chain's CDR3 is CASSLARGDLHF. The CDR3 DNA sequence: TGTGCCAGCAGCTTGGCCCGCGGGGACCTCCACTTT. Variable domain in full (rest from reference TRBV5-4 and TRBJ1-6): ETGVTQSPTHLIKTRGQQVTLRCSSQSGHNTVSWYQQALGQGPQFIFQYYREEENGRGNFPPRFSGLQFPNYSSELNVNALELDDSALYLCASSLARGDLHFGNGTRLTVT.